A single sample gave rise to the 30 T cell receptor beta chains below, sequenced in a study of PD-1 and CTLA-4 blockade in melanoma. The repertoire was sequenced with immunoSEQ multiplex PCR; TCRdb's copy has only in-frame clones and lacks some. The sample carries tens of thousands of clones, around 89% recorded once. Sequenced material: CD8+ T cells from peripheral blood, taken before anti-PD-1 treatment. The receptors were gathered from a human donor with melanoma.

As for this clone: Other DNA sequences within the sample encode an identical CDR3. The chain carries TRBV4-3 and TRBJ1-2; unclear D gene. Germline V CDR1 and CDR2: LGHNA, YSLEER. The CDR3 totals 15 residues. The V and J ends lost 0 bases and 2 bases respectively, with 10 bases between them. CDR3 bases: TGCGCCAGCAGCCAAGATCGAGGAGGGAACTATGGCTACACCTTC. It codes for CASSQDRGGNYGYTF.

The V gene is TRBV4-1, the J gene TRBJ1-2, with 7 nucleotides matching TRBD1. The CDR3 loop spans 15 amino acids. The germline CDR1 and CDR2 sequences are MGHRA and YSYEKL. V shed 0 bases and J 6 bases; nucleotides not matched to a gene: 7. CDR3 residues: CASSQDRGGRDGYTF. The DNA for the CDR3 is TGCGCCAGCAGCCAAGATAGAGGGGGCCGGGATGGCTACACCTTC.

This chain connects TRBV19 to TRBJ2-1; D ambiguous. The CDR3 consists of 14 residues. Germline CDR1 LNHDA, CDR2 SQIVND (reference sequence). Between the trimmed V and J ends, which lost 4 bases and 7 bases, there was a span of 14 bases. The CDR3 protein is CASSRARTENEQFF. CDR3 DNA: TGTGCCAGTAGTAGGGCGCGGACGGAGAATGAGCAGTTCTTC.

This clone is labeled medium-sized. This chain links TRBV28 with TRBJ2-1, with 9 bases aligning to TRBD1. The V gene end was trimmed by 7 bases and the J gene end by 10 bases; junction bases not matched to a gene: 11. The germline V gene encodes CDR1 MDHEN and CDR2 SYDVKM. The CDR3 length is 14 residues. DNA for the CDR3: TGTGCCAGCATGCCGGGACAGGGTTTTATAGAGCAGTTCTTC. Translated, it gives CASMPGQGFIEQFF.

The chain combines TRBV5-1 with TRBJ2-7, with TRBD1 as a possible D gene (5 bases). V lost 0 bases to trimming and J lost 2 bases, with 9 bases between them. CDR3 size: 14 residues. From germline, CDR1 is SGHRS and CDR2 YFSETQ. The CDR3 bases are TGCGCCAGCAGCTTGGAGGACAACCCCTACGAGCAGTACTTC. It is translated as CASSLEDNPYEQYF.

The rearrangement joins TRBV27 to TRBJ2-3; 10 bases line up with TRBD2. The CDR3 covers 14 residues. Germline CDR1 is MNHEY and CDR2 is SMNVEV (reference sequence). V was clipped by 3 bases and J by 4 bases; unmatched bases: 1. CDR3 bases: TGTGCCAGCAGTTTTAGCGGGGGGTCAGATACGCAGTATTTT. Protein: CASSFSGGSDTQYF.

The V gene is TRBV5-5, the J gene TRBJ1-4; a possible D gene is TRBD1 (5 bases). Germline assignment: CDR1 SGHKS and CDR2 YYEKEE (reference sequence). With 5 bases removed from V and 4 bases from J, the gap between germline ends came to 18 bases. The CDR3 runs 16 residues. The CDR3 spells CASSYGDGGFNEKLFF. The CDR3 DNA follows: TGTGCCAGCAGTTATGGGGACGGCGGTTTTAATGAAAAACTGTTTTTT.

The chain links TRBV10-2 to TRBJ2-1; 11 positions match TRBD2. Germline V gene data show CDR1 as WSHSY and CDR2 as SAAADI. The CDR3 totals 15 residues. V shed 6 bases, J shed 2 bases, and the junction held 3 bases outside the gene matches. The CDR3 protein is CASSLSGGAYNEQFF. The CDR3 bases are TGCGCCAGCAGCCTTAGCGGGGGGGCCTACAATGAGCAGTTCTTC.

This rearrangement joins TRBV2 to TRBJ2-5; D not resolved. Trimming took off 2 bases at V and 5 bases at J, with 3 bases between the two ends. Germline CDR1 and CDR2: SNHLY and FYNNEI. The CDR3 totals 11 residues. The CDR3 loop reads CASSEMETQYF. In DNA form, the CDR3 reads TGTGCCAGCAGTGAAATGGAGACCCAGTACTTC.

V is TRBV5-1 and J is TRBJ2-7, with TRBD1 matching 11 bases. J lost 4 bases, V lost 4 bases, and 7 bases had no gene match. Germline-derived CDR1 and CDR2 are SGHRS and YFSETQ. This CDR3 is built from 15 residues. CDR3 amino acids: CASSRTGGDQYEQYF. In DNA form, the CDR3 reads TGCGCCAGCAGCAGGACAGGGGGCGATCAATACGAGCAGTACTTC.

For the CDR3, the DNA is TGTGCCACGAGACAGGCAGATACGCAGTATTTT. It yields the protein CATRQADTQYF. V gene TRBV12-3 or TRBV12-4 combines with J gene TRBJ2-3; the D gene is possibly TRBD1 (6 bases). The CDR3 sequence is 11 residues long. V gave up 10 bases and J gave up 4 bases, with 9 bases separating them.

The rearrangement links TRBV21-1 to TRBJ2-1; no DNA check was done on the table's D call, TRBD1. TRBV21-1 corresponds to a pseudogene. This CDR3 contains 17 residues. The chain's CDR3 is CASSLKTGPRSYNEQFF. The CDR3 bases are TGTGCCAGCAGCCTTAAGACAGGGCCCCGCTCCTACAATGAGCAGTTCTTC.

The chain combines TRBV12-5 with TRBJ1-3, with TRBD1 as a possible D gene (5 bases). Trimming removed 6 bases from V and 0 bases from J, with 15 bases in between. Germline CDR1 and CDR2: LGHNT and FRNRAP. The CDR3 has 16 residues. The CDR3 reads CASGMRGEHSGNTIYF. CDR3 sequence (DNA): TGTGCTAGTGGCATGAGGGGCGAACACTCTGGAAACACCATATATTTT.

As DNA, the CDR3 is TGTGCCGTCAGTACGAAGGCCCTCCACTTT. Translating gives CAVSTKALHF. The chain is built from TRBV30 and TRBJ1-6; D is unclear. The CDR3 sequence is 10 residues long. V was pared by 8 bases and J by 14 bases, with 13 bases between. CDR1 is GTSNPN, CDR2 SVGIG, per germline (reference sequence).

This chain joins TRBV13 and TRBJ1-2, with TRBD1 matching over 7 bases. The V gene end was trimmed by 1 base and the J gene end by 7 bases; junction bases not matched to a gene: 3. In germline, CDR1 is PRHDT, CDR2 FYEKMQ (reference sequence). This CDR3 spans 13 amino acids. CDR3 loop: CASSLDRGGGYTF. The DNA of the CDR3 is TGTGCCAGCAGCTTAGACAGGGGCGGTGGCTACACCTTC.

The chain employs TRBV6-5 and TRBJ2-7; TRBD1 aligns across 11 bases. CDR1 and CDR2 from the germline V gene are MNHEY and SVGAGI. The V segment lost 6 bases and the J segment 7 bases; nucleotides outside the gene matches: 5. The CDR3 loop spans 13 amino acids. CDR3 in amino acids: CASRGQGDYEQYF. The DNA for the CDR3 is TGTGCCAGCAGGGGACAGGGGGACTATGAGCAGTACTTC.

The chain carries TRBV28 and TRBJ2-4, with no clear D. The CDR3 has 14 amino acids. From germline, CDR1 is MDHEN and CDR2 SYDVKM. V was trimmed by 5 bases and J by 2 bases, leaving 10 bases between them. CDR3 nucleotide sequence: TGTGCCAGCAGTCCCACAGCTTCCAAAAACATTCAGTACTTC. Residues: CASSPTASKNIQYF.

CDR3 nucleotide sequence: TGTGCCAGCAGTGATGGGGGTCTGGGCGAGCAGTACTTC. Translating it yields CASSDGGLGEQYF. The rearrangement links TRBV2 to TRBJ2-7; D is possibly TRBD1 or TRBD2 (5 bases each). The V end lost 3 bases, the J end lost 6 bases, and 12 bases lay between the germline ends. Germline V gives CDR1 SNHLY, CDR2 FYNNEI. The CDR3 runs to 13 residues.

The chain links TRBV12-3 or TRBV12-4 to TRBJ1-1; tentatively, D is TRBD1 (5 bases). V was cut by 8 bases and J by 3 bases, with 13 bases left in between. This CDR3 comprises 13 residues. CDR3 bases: TGTGCCAGCGGATCCACAGGTTACACTGAAGCTTTCTTT. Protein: CASGSTGYTEAFF.

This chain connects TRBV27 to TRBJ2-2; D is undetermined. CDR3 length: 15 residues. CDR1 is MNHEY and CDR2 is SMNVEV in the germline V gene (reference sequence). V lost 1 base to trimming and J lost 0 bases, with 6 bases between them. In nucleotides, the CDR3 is TGTGCCAGCAGTTTATTGGCAGCGAACACCGGGGAGCTGTTTTTT. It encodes CASSLLAANTGELFF.

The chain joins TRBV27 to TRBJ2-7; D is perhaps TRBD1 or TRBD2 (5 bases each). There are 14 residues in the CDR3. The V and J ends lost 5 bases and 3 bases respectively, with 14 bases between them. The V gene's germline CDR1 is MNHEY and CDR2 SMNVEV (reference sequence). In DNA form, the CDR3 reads TGTGCCAGCAGTCGCAAGGGACCTGACTACGAGCAGTACTTC. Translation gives CASSRKGPDYEQYF.

DNA of the CDR3: TGTGCCAGAGGGACGGGGGCCGGGGAGCTGTTTTTT. Protein sequence: CARGTGAGELFF. This chain uses TRBV2 with TRBJ2-2; the D gene is possibly TRBD2 (6 bases). In germline, CDR1 is SNHLY, CDR2 FYNNEI. The V end was cut by 9 bases, the J end by 6 bases, with 11 bases between. This CDR3 has 12 residues.

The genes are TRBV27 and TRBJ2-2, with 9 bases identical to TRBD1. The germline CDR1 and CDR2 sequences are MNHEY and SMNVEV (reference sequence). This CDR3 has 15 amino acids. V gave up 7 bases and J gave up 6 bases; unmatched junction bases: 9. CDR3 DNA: TGTGCCAGCACTATCTTACAGGGGGCGCCCGGGGAGCTGTTTTTT. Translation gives CASTILQGAPGELFF.

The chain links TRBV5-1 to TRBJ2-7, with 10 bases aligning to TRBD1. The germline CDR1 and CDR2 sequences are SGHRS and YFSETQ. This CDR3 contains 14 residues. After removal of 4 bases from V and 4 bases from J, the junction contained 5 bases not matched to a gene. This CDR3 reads CASSARDRGYEQYF. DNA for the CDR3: TGCGCCAGCAGCGCCCGGGACAGGGGATACGAGCAGTACTTC.

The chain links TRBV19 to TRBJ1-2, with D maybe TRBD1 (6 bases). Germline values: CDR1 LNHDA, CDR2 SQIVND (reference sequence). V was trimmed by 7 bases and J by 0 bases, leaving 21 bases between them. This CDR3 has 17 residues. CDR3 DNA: TGTGCCAGTATGGCACAGGCCTTGGGGGACACTAACTATGGCTACACCTTC. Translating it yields CASMAQALGDTNYGYTF. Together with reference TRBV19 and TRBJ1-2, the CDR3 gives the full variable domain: DGGITQSPKYLFRKEGQNVTLSCEQNLNHDAMYWYRQDPGQGLRLIYYSQIVNDFQKGDIAEGYSVSREKKESFPLTVTSAQKNPTAFYLCASMAQALGDTNYGYTFGSGTRLTVV.

The CDR3 DNA follows: TGTGCCAGCAGTGATAGGCAGGGGGCAGTCTATGGCTACACCTTC. This translates into CASSDRQGAVYGYTF. The chain links TRBV2 to TRBJ1-2, with 8 bases lining up with TRBD1. CDR1 is SNHLY, CDR2 FYNNEI, per germline. This CDR3 spans 15 amino acids. J lost 4 bases, V lost 3 bases, and 7 bases had no gene match.

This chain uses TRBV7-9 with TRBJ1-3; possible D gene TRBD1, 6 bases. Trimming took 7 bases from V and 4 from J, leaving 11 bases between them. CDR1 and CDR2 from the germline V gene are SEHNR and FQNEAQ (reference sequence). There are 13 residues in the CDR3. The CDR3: CASTPGAGNTIYF. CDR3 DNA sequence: TGTGCCAGCACTCCGGGGGCAGGAAACACCATATATTTT. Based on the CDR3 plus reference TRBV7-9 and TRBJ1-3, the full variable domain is DTGVSQNPRHKITKRGQNVTFRCDPISEHNRLYWYRQTLGQGPEFLTYFQNEAQLEKSRLLSDRFSAERPKGSFSTLEIQRTEQGDSAMYLCASTPGAGNTIYFGEGSWLTVV.

CDR3 amino acids: CASSSFGPNYGYTF. CDR3 nucleotides: TGTGCCAGCAGTAGTTTCGGGCCTAACTATGGCTACACCTTC. The chain couples TRBV6-5 to TRBJ1-2; D is undetermined. The V and J ends lost 5 bases and 0 bases respectively, with 10 bases between them. Per the germline V gene, CDR1 is MNHEY and CDR2 is SVGAGI. This CDR3 has 14 amino acids.

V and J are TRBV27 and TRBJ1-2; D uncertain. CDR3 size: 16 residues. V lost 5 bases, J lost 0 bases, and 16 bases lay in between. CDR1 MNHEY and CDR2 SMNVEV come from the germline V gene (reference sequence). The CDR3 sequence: CASSLSSRGANYGYTF. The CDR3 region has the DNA TGTGCCAGCAGTCTTAGCAGCCGCGGTGCTAACTATGGCTACACCTTC.

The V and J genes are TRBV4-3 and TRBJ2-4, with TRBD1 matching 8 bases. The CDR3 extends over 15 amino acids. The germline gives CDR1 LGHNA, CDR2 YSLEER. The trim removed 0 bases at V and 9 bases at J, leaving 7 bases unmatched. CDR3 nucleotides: TGCGCCAGCAGCCAAGACCAGGGGGCCGATTCCATTCAGTACTTC. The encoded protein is CASSQDQGADSIQYF.